This T cell receptor beta chain comes out of a study of vaccination and CD4 T cells after COVID-19 (dated by TCRdb to between 2021 and 2024). About the full investigation: Convalescent patients had a positive SARS-CoV-2 result on nasal swab PCR, and of these patients, nine had mild disease and one had severe disease. The convalescent cohort included six males and four females, with two Hispanic individuals, seven Caucasians, two Asians and one multiracial person. Two doses of either the Pfizer-BioNTech BNT162b2 vaccine (n=8) or the Moderna mRNA-1273 vaccine (n=2) were administered to participants. Post-COVID blood samples were collected from convalescent patients a median of roughly 100 days after diagnosis, with a range of roughly 30 to 161 days. Post-vaccine blood samples were obtained a median of around 74 days after the second vaccine dose, with a range of roughly 13 to 250 days. Culture stimuli were overlapping spike peptide pools from SARS-CoV-2 and from the common cold coronaviruses HCoV-NL63, HCoV-OC43 and HCoV-229E. As controls, cultures received a CEFX viral epitope pool (the positive control), an HIV-1 Nef peptide pool (the negative control), or no peptide at all. In roughly 11 COVID-19 convalescent patients and 4 infection-naive healthy vaccine recipients, the spike-specific CD4+ TCR repertoire before mRNA vaccination was compared with the repertoire after mRNA vaccination.

The germline V gene supplies CDR1 SGHTA and CDR2 FQGTGA. V has 4 bases trimmed and J has 3 bases trimmed; junction bases matching no gene number 4. From cysteine to phenylalanine, the CDR3 is 14 amino acids long. Only the CDR3 part of the read is kept: 42 bases, read in frame from the first base. Points the paper makes about the study in general: In convalescent patients, a median 86.3% of post-vaccine SARS-CoV-2-reactive clones were detected only after vaccination, suggesting vaccine-specific priming. The median count of SARS-CoV-2-reactive clonotypes went up from approximately 22 after infection to 30 to 40 after vaccination, although the change was not significant. Relatively few convalescent patients were included in the study, and early timepoints after natural infection were not analyzed. Of the vaccine-specific clones found in convalescent patients, nearly all (304 of 307) were mono-reactive for SARS-CoV-2 spike instead of being cross-reactive with common cold coronaviruses.

A remark on this clonotype: The antigen this receptor binds is unknown. One base away there is no much larger clone; base qualities are not given.

The library was obtained by PCR. TCR sequencing of DNA from cultured CD4+ T cells used the Oncomine TCR Beta short-read assay at the Johns Hopkins FTIC core. The QIAamp micro DNA kit was used to extract genomic DNA from the cultured CD4+ T cells. The Oncomine TCR Beta libraries from cultured CD4+ T cells were pooled using unique dual indexes and then sequenced on an Illumina iSeq 100. As for the authors' bioinformatics: Non-productive sequences were filtered out, and CDR3s that did not start with C, did not end with F or W, or were shorter than 7 amino acids were discarded. Antigen-specific clonotypes were identified using the MANAFEST web application through comparison of peptide-stimulated wells with reference and other culture wells. An FDR below 0.05, an odds ratio above 5, and a productive frequency above 0.1% in at least two of three replicate wells were required for clones to be considered positive. A clonotype counted as cross-reactive if it showed significant expansion both in the SARS-CoV-2 spike wells and in at least one common cold coronavirus spike condition. CDR3 homology was assessed with Levenshtein distances (stringdist) and unrooted phylogenetic trees (ape) in R version 3.6.1. TCRdb reran the public reads through fastp at Q25 and MiXCR, keeping productive beta chains. Rows merge per CDR3 protein into single entries with the most common DNA and genes. The V and J calls shown here were made by TCRdb, not taken from the authors' results. This sample holds 20,000 or so distinct CDR3 sequences; around 52% were observed only once. The ten largest account for about 7% of the sample.

The treatment or condition label here, explained by the study, means: approximately nine-day PBMC culture with coronavirus spike peptide pools or control peptides (ViraFEST assay). The ViraFEST assay, used in the study, expanded antigen-specific T cells with peptide pools and then identified the expanded clonotypes through TCR sequencing. The convalescent patients' positive SARS-CoV-2 PCR tests fell between March and December 2020, which was before the Alpha, Beta and Delta variants emerged in the United States. PBMCs were cultured at approximately 2 million per well in IMDM supplemented with approximately 5% human AB serum and 8.5 to 10 IU/ml IL-2, with about 10 ug/ml peptide pools added. Half of the culture medium was replaced with fresh IL-2-containing medium on days 3 and 7. CD4+ T cells were isolated after about 10 days of culture through negative selection using the EasySep CD4+ T cell isolation kit. Ficoll-Paque Plus gradient centrifugation was used to isolate PBMCs from whole blood, and the isolated PBMCs were then either used fresh or cryopreserved at -140C. Each culture condition was generally run in triplicate wells.

The clonotype comes from a human donor who had recovered from COVID-19. Material: CD4+ T cells from blood, cultured in vitro. This sequence uses TRBV7-3 and TRBJ2-3, with 7 bases aligning to TRBD2. The CDR3 region: CASSSSSGTDTQYF. The nucleotides are TGTGCCAGCAGCTCGTCTAGCGGTACAGATACGCAGTATTTT.